The 13 T cell receptor beta chains listed next were all sequenced from one sample in a study of blood T cell repertoires in COVID-19. Here immunoSEQ multiplex PCR was the method, and the copy in TCRdb shows in-frame clones only, minus some. The sample shows some 190,000 clones, roughly 84% of them seen only once. Sequenced input: peripheral blood. Source of these receptors: a person aged 65 to 85 with COVID-19, enrolled during active disease.

The chain uses TRBV5-7 and TRBJ1-5; 9 bases line up with TRBD1. Being an ORF, TRBV5-7 has a function that is uncertain. CDR3 length: 18 amino acids. Germline trimming cut 3 bases from V and 0 bases from J; bases unmatched to any gene: 10. The CDR3 bases are TGTGCCAGCAGCTGGGGACGGGACAGGGAGAATAGCAATCAGCCCCAGCATTTT. Residues: CASSWGRDRENSNQPQHF.

The gene calls are TRBV3-1 (or the pseudogene TRBV3-2) and TRBJ2-7, with 9 bases lining up with TRBD1. The V and J ends lost 3 bases and 6 bases, in that order; junction bases with no gene match: 9. The CDR3 loop spans 15 amino acids. Looked up from germline, CDR1 is LGHDT and CDR2 is YNNKEL (reference sequence). In DNA, the CDR3 is TGTGCCAGCAGCCAGGACGGGACAGGGCCCAGCGAGCAGTACTTC. This gives the protein CASSQDGTGPSEQYF.

The chain combines TRBV29-1 with TRBJ2-3; D call uncertain. V was shortened by 1 base and J by 3 bases, with 8 bases between the two germline ends. The CDR3 is made up of 13 amino acids. Germline V gene sequence: CDR1 SQVTM, CDR2 ANQGSEA. The CDR3 sequence is CSVEVPGTDTQYF. CDR3 nucleotide sequence: TGCAGCGTTGAAGTCCCCGGGACAGATACGCAGTATTTT.

The chain uses TRBV5-1 and TRBJ2-1; 8 positions agree with TRBD1. CDR3 length: 13 amino acids. V was clipped by 2 bases and J by 7 bases; unmatched bases: 2. The germline CDR1 and CDR2 sequences are SGHRS and YFSETQ. CDR3 sequence (DNA): TGCGCCAGCAGCTTCACAGGGGGGAATGAGCAGTTCTTC. Protein product: CASSFTGGNEQFF.

The chain combines TRBV19 with TRBJ1-4; no clear D gene. V lost 5 bases and J lost 2, with 9 bases in between. The CDR3 length is 14 residues. CDR1 and CDR2 (germline): LNHDA, SQIVND (reference sequence). The CDR3 loop reads CASSLTRTNEKLFF. The CDR3 region has the DNA TGTGCCAGTAGTCTGACTCGGACTAATGAAAAACTGTTTTTT.

The V call is TRBV19, the J call TRBJ2-3; TRBD1 matches 9 bases. CDR3 length equals 16 residues. Germline V gene data show CDR1 as LNHDA and CDR2 as SQIVND (reference sequence). Germline trimming cut 8 bases from V and 6 bases from J; bases unmatched to any gene: 15. The CDR3 bases are TGTGCCAGTCGACCATCACTGGACAGGGGTGTGGATACGCAGTATTTT. This encodes CASRPSLDRGVDTQYF. The full variable domain, with the rest looked up from reference TRBV19 and TRBJ2-3, is DGGITQSPKYLFRKEGQNVTLSCEQNLNHDAMYWYRQDPGQGLRLIYYSQIVNDFQKGDIAEGYSVSREKKESFPLTVTSAQKNPTAFYLCASRPSLDRGVDTQYFGPGTRLTVL.

V usage is TRBV27 and J usage is TRBJ1-5; 8 nucleotides agree with TRBD1. The CDR3 has 17 residues. J was trimmed by 7 bases and V by 1 base; bases with no gene match: 12. CDR1 and CDR2 (germline): MNHEY, SMNVEV (reference sequence). The CDR3 DNA is TGTGCCAGCAGTTTATACGCCGCAGGGGGCGCTTCCCAGCCCCAGCATTTT. It is translated as CASSLYAAGGASQPQHF.

The J gene is TRBJ1-4, the V gene TRBV28, with D possibly TRBD1 on 6 matching bases. V lost 6 bases and J lost 8, with 16 bases in between. CDR1 and CDR2 from the germline V gene are MDHEN and SYDVKM. This CDR3 contains 14 residues. The CDR3 spells CASSQQGGWEKLFF. The DNA for the CDR3 is TGTGCCAGCAGCCAACAGGGCGGGTGGGAAAAACTGTTTTTT.

The chain employs TRBV27 and TRBJ1-2; maybe TRBD1 (5 bases). The CDR3 loop spans 16 amino acids. Per germline, CDR1 MNHEY and CDR2 SMNVEV (reference sequence). V was pared by 6 bases and J by 4 bases, with 21 bases between. The CDR3 nucleotides are TGTGCCAGCAGAAAAGGCTTGACAGTGCCTCGCTATGGCTACACCTTC. This codes for CASRKGLTVPRYGYTF.

In nucleotides, the CDR3 is TGTGCCAGTAGCCCCTACAGGGGGCTAGGGGAGCAGTACTTC. Protein product: CASSPYRGLGEQYF. V and J are TRBV19 and TRBJ2-7; 9 bases align to TRBD1. The CDR3 totals 14 residues. V trimming: 6 bases; J trimming: 7 bases; junction bases outside the gene matches: 10. The germline V gene encodes CDR1 LNHDA and CDR2 SQIVND (reference sequence).

This chain links TRBV28 with TRBJ2-3; 9 bases map to TRBD2. The CDR3 consists of 18 residues. In germline, CDR1 is MDHEN, CDR2 SYDVKM. The V segment lost 4 bases and the J segment 3 bases; nucleotides outside the gene matches: 14. The CDR3 sequence: CASSSLFGGRGGTDTQYF. The CDR3 DNA is TGTGCCAGCAGTTCCCTCTTCGGCGGGAGGGGCGGGACAGATACGCAGTATTTT.

In this sample, this clone turned up once. The V and J genes are TRBV20-1 and TRBJ2-1, with a possible D match to TRBD2 (5 bases). V was shortened by 3 bases and J by 6 bases, with 9 bases between the two germline ends. Looked up from germline, CDR1 is DFQATT and CDR2 is SNEGSKA (reference sequence). The CDR3 loop spans 12 amino acids. The CDR3 bases are TGCAGTGCTAGTTGGAGCGGCAATGAGCAGTTCTTC. Its translation is CSASWSGNEQFF.

The CDR3 DNA follows: TGTGCCAGCAGCCAAGAAACCACCGGGACACACTATGGCTACACCTTC. This translates into CASSQETTGTHYGYTF. The rearrangement joins TRBV3-1 (or the pseudogene TRBV3-2) to TRBJ1-2, with a weak D call TRBD1 (6 bases). CDR1 is LGHDT and CDR2 is YNNKEL in the germline V gene (reference sequence). This CDR3 comprises 16 residues. Between the trimmed V and J ends, which lost 0 bases and 3 bases, there was a span of 14 bases.